The 20 T cell receptor beta chains presented below share a single source sample, sequenced in a study of T cell responses to AZD1222 COVID-19 vaccine. Libraries were prepared by immunoSEQ multiplex PCR; TCRdb keeps only in-frame clonotypes and omits some of them. The table records about 120,000 clones, just over 85% of them present only once. The specimen was peripheral blood, collected on day 0 of AZD1222 vaccination. The receptors were gathered from an adult in good health.

The sample holds a few counts of this clone. This chain links TRBV9 with TRBJ2-2; D is unclear. This CDR3 contains 17 residues. Germline V gene lookup returns CDR1 SGDLS and CDR2 YYNGEE. V lost 3 bases, J lost 3 bases, and 18 bases lay in between. CDR3 sequence (DNA): TGTGCCAGCAGCGCACCCGGGTTTATCCCCCACACCGGGGAGCTGTTTTTT. It is translated as CASSAPGFIPHTGELFF.

The rearrangement links TRBV9 to TRBJ2-7; D gene unclear. V lost 0 bases and J lost 0, with 19 bases in between. Per the germline V gene, CDR1 is SGDLS and CDR2 is YYNGEE. The CDR3 contains 18 residues. The CDR3 DNA reads TGTGCCAGCAGCGTAGATAGTCCGGGTGGCTCGATCTCCTACGAGCAGTACTTC. As protein: CASSVDSPGGSISYEQYF.

The V gene is TRBV20-1, the J gene TRBJ1-1; D gene unclear. This CDR3 is 10 amino acids long. V was cut by 1 base and J by 7 bases, with 4 bases left in between. The germline V gene encodes CDR1 DFQATT and CDR2 SNEGSKA (reference sequence). For the CDR3, the DNA is TGCAGTGCTAGAGTCGGTGAAGCTTTCTTT. This sequence encodes CSARVGEAFF.

The sample holds one count of this clone. V usage is TRBV19 and J usage is TRBJ1-2; no firm D call. With 1 base removed from V and 2 bases from J, the gap between germline ends came to 8 bases. Germline CDR1 is LNHDA and CDR2 is SQIVND (reference sequence). The CDR3 consists of 14 residues. CDR3 in amino acids: CASSIGRWNYGYTF. The CDR3, as DNA: TGTGCCAGTAGTATAGGCAGGTGGAACTATGGCTACACCTTC.

V and J are TRBV18 and TRBJ1-5, with a tentative D call TRBD1 (6 bases). CDR1 KGHSH and CDR2 LQKENI come from the germline V gene. The length of the CDR3 is 13 residues. Trimming took off 7 bases at V and 6 bases at J, with 13 bases between the two ends. The CDR3 region is CASWGGAGQPQHF. As DNA, the CDR3 is TGTGCCAGCTGGGGGGGGGCAGGTCAGCCCCAGCATTTT. The full variable domain, completed using reference TRBV18 and TRBJ1-5, is NAGVMQNPRHLVRRRGQEARLRCSPMKGHSHVYWYRQLPEEGLKFMVYLQKENIIDESGMPKERFSAEFPKEGPSILRIQQVVRGDSAAYFCASWGGAGQPQHFGDGTRLSIL.

V and J are TRBV23-1 and TRBJ1-1; 7 bases match TRBD1. TRBV23-1 falls under the ORF class, with uncertain function. V dropped 4 bases and J dropped 3; count of bases not matched to a gene: 8. There are 15 residues in the CDR3. The CDR3 nucleotides are TGCGCCAGCAGTCCAAGGACAGGAGGGGACACTGAAGCTTTCTTT. This gives the protein CASSPRTGGDTEAFF.

This sequence joins TRBV10-2 and TRBJ1-2; TRBD1 matches at 8 bases. V shed 6 bases and J 4 bases; nucleotides not matched to a gene: 13. The CDR3 has 16 amino acids. Germline CDR1 is WSHSY and CDR2 is SAAADI. The CDR3 bases are TGCGCCAGCAGACCGCCCCTGACAGGGGTTGGCTATGGCTACACCTTC. It translates to CASRPPLTGVGYGYTF.

The chain couples TRBV7-2 to TRBJ2-1; 7 bases map to TRBD2. This CDR3 is 14 amino acids long. J was trimmed by 6 bases and V by 5 bases; bases with no gene match: 7. Germline V gene sequence: CDR1 SGHTA, CDR2 FQGNSA. The CDR3 protein is CASSPRLARNEQFF. CDR3 in DNA: TGTGCCAGCAGCCCAAGACTAGCTCGCAATGAGCAGTTCTTC.

The chain recombines TRBV6-5 with TRBJ2-7, with 7 bases lining up with TRBD1. The V and J ends lost 0 bases and 5 bases, in that order; junction bases with no gene match: 4. The CDR3 sequence is 14 residues long. The germline CDR1 and CDR2 sequences are MNHEY and SVGAGI. The CDR3 sequence is CASSYSDRQDEQYF. For the CDR3, the DNA is TGTGCCAGCAGTTACTCGGACAGGCAAGACGAGCAGTACTTC.

J is TRBJ2-7 and V is TRBV28; 8 bases match TRBD1. From germline, CDR1 is MDHEN and CDR2 SYDVKM. Germline trimming cut 8 bases from V and 5 bases from J; bases unmatched to any gene: 17. This CDR3 contains 16 residues. This CDR3 is CASPPSGQGMVDEQYF. As DNA, the CDR3 is TGTGCCAGCCCTCCCAGTGGACAGGGAATGGTAGACGAGCAGTACTTC.

The CDR3 protein is CASSMRDRVFDTIYF. The CDR3 nucleotides are TGTGCCAGCAGCATGCGGGACAGGGTGTTTGACACCATATATTTT. The V call is TRBV27, the J call TRBJ1-3, with 9 bases aligning to TRBD1. The trim removed 6 bases at V and 8 bases at J, leaving 11 bases unmatched. This CDR3 region has 15 residues. Germline-derived CDR1 and CDR2 are MNHEY and SMNVEV (reference sequence).

The chain links TRBV28 to TRBJ2-7; TRBD1 aligns across 8 bases. The CDR3 loop spans 14 amino acids. Germline values: CDR1 MDHEN, CDR2 SYDVKM. After removal of 5 bases from V and 2 bases from J, the junction contained 5 bases not matched to a gene. CDR3: CASSKGDRPYEQYF. CDR3 sequence (DNA): TGTGCCAGCAGTAAAGGGGACAGGCCCTACGAGCAGTACTTC.

The chain employs TRBV10-3 and TRBJ1-2; 8 bases match TRBD1. Germline V CDR1 and CDR2: ENHRY, SYGVKD. The CDR3 contains 14 residues. V lost 9 bases, J lost 3 bases, and 9 bases stayed unmatched. CDR3 sequence: CAISARGQDYGYTF. In nucleotides, the CDR3 is TGTGCCATTTCCGCCCGGGGACAGGACTATGGCTACACCTTC.

J is TRBJ2-7 and V is TRBV6-5, with D unresolved. The V and J ends lost 4 bases and 6 bases respectively, with 13 bases between them. This CDR3 comprises 13 residues. CDR1 MNHEY and CDR2 SVGAGI come from the germline V gene. DNA for the CDR3: TGTGCCAGCAGTTCCACCAACACGGTCGAGCAGTACTTC. Its protein is CASSSTNTVEQYF.

The V gene is TRBV28, the J gene TRBJ1-2; TRBD1 aligns across 7 bases. The germline V gene has CDR1 MDHEN and CDR2 SYDVKM. Trimming cost V 3 bases and J 8 bases; bases outside gene matches: 9. The CDR3 length is 14 residues. The CDR3 DNA reads TGTGCCAGCAGTTTGACAGGGTATCTTGGAGGCTACACCTTC. It specifies CASSLTGYLGGYTF.

The chain couples TRBV7-9 to TRBJ2-7, with D unresolved. From germline, CDR1 is SEHNR and CDR2 FQNEAQ (reference sequence). The CDR3 has 13 residues. V was pared by 2 bases and J by 2 bases, with 7 bases between. This CDR3 is CASSLNTAYEQYF. The CDR3 DNA is TGTGCCAGCAGCTTAAACACCGCCTACGAGCAGTACTTC.

This chain links TRBV10-2 with TRBJ2-7, with 11 bases fitting TRBD2. V gave up 4 bases and J gave up 2 bases; unmatched junction bases: 13. The CDR3 sequence is 18 residues long. Per germline, CDR1 WSHSY and CDR2 SAAADI. Here the CDR3 reads CASSGPPPTSGMTYEQYF. CDR3 in DNA: TGCGCCAGCAGTGGGCCCCCCCCGACTAGCGGGATGACCTACGAGCAGTACTTC.

This rearrangement joins TRBV29-1 to TRBJ2-3; D is uncertain. This CDR3 region has 12 residues. V was clipped by 1 base and J by 1 base, with 3 bases between them. The V gene's germline CDR1 is SQVTM and CDR2 ANQGSEA. The CDR3 DNA sequence: TGCAGCGTTGAAGCTCGCACAGATACGCAGTATTTT. Encoded protein: CSVEARTDTQYF.

The J gene is TRBJ1-6, the V gene TRBV7-2; no reliable D call. Trimming pared 0 bases from V and 7 bases from J, leaving 10 bases between. Germline CDR1 is SGHTA and CDR2 is FQGNSA. This CDR3 spans 15 amino acids. The CDR3 bases are TGTGCCAGCAGCTTAGCGGGAGTTGCCAATTCACCCCTCCACTTT. Residues: CASSLAGVANSPLHF.

The rearrangement uses TRBV7-3 and TRBJ2-2, with 8 nucleotides matching TRBD2. J gave up 4 bases and V 6 bases, and 1 base lay outside the gene matches. The CDR3 is 13 residues long. Per germline, CDR1 SGHTA and CDR2 FQGTGA. CDR3 sequence: CASSAGGTGELFF. CDR3 DNA: TGTGCCAGCAGTGCGGGAGGCACCGGGGAGCTGTTTTTT. The variable domain in full, completed from reference TRBV7-3 and TRBJ2-2, reads GAGVSQTPSNKVTEKGKYVELRCDPISGHTALYWYRQSLGQGPEFLIYFQGTGAADDSGLPNDRFFAVRPEGSVSTLKIQRTERGDSAVYLCASSAGGTGELFFGEGSRLTVL.